These 9 T cell receptor beta chains came from one sample sequenced in a study of CD8 T cells in ankylosing spondylitis. TCRdb itself ran the 5' RACE reads through MiXCR, one entry per CDR3 protein. The sample carries 200,000 or so distinct CDR3 sequences, roughly 13% recorded once. Sequencing input: blood, either unsorted or a sorted T cell fraction (not recorded which). The receptors were gathered from a female donor with ankylosing spondylitis or in good health (not recorded which).

This clonotype was seen repeatedly, ten times or more. V gene TRBV24-1 combines with J gene TRBJ1-5; D call uncertain. Deletions cut 5 bases from V and 0 bases from J, with 4 bases between. Germline CDR1 and CDR2: KGHDR and SFDVKD. This CDR3 comprises 13 residues. The CDR3 reads CATSGHSNQPQHF. CDR3 sequence (DNA): TGTGCCACCAGTGGGCATAGCAATCAGCCCCAGCATTTT.

This clonotype was found a few times. The gene calls are TRBV9 and TRBJ2-7; a weak D match, TRBD2 (6 bases). Germline CDR1 and CDR2: SGDLS and YYNGEE. Trimming took off 4 bases at V and 8 bases at J, with 13 bases between the two ends. The CDR3 sequence is 12 residues long. DNA for the CDR3: TGTGCCAGCAGCCTTTCTAGCGATAAGCAGTACTTC. Its protein product is CASSLSSDKQYF.

The chain links TRBV5-4 to TRBJ2-6, with a tentative D call TRBD1 (7 bases). The V and J ends lost 4 bases and 2 bases respectively, with 10 bases between them. Germline V lookup: CDR1 SGHNT, CDR2 YYREEE (reference sequence). The CDR3 loop spans 15 amino acids. As DNA, the CDR3 is TGTGCCAGCAGCCCAGGGGGGACTGGGGCCAACGTCCTGACTTTC. Translating it yields CASSPGGTGANVLTF.

The sample holds a few counts of this clonotype. This chain uses TRBV11-1 with TRBJ1-4; 8 nucleotides line up with TRBD1. The CDR3 length is 18 residues. From germline, CDR1 is SGHAT and CDR2 FQDESV (reference sequence). J lost 8 bases, V lost 5 bases, and 19 bases had no gene match. The CDR3 sequence is CASSPGQGGTTRFEKLFF. The CDR3 DNA reads as TGTGCCAGCAGCCCAGGACAGGGTGGGACTACTAGATTCGAAAAACTGTTTTTT.

This clonotype was seen just once. The gene calls are TRBV20-1 and TRBJ2-7; TRBD2 agrees at 9 bases. The CDR3 length is 15 residues. Per germline, CDR1 DFQATT and CDR2 SNEGSKA (reference sequence). V lost 0 bases and J lost 4; bases outside the gene matches: 7. CDR3 loop: CSARDPETSGYEQYF. In DNA, the CDR3 is TGCAGTGCTAGAGATCCCGAGACTAGCGGTTACGAGCAGTACTTC.

This clonotype was observed a few times. The J gene is TRBJ2-3, the V gene TRBV4-3; D assignment may be TRBD1 or TRBD2 (5 bases each). Germline CDR1 LGHNA, CDR2 YSLEER. The CDR3 spans 16 residues. Trimming shortened V by 0 bases and J by 1 base, and 11 bases separated the two germline ends. The CDR3 DNA sequence: TGCGCCAGCAGCCAAGATGAGGGGCGCGGCACAGATACGCAGTATTTT. Translation gives CASSQDEGRGTDTQYF.

V usage is TRBV6-2 or TRBV6-3 and J usage is TRBJ2-3, with TRBD2 identical over 8 bases. This CDR3 has 15 amino acids. Losses at the gene ends were 4 bases for V and 1 base for J; bases not matched to a gene: 4. CDR1 and CDR2 (germline): MNHEY, SVGEGT. The CDR3 DNA follows: TGTGCCAGCAGTTCAACTAGCGGTCGCACAGATACGCAGTATTTT. Amino acids: CASSSTSGRTDTQYF.

This clonotype turned up a few times. V usage is TRBV5-1 and J usage is TRBJ2-1, with 8 nucleotides matching TRBD2. CDR3 length: 16 amino acids. In germline, CDR1 is SGHRS, CDR2 YFSETQ. J gave up 9 bases and V 3 bases, and 14 bases lay outside the gene matches. The CDR3: CASSWGSGSGRSEQFF. The CDR3 bases are TGCGCCAGCAGCTGGGGAAGCGGGAGTGGTCGAAGTGAGCAGTTCTTC.

This clonotype was seen at least ten times. The V and J genes are TRBV6-1 and TRBJ2-5; 15 nucleotides match TRBD2. CDR1 MNHNS and CDR2 SASEGT come from the germline V gene. The CDR3 length is 19 residues. With 6 bases clipped from V and 4 bases from J, the junction kept 15 bases outside the gene matches. The CDR3 nucleotides are TGTGCCAGCAGAGCTCCCGGGACTAGCGGGAGGCTATACGGAGAGACCCAGTACTTC. Its translation is CASRAPGTSGRLYGETQYF.